The clone carrying this T cell receptor (beta chain) was seen a handful of times. These data belong to a study of blood T cell repertoires in COVID-19. The table came from immunoSEQ multiplex PCR; TCRdb's copy has only in-frame clones and leaves some out. The table records 200,000 to 250,000 clones, roughly four fifths of them present only once. This CDR3 region has 13 residues. Germline loops: CDR1 MRHNA, CDR2 SNTAGT. V was pared by 2 bases and J by 4 bases, with 8 bases between. This receptor was taken from a woman aged 60-70 years who had recovered from COVID-19. The sequenced sample was PBMCs or T cells enriched from blood (not recorded which). This chain connects TRBV6-4 to TRBJ1-1; D gene uncertain. CDR3 region: CASSDVPGTEAFF. The DNA for the CDR3 is TGTGCCAGCAGTGACGTCCCGGGCACTGAAGCTTTCTTT.